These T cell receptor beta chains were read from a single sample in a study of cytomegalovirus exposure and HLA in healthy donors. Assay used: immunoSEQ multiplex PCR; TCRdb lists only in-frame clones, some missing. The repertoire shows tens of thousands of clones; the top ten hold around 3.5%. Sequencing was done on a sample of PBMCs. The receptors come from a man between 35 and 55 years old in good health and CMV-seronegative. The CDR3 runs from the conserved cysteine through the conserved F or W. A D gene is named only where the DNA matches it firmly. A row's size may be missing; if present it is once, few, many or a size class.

CDR3 protein: CASSLLAGASYNEQFF; CDR3 DNA: TGCGCCAGCAGCTTACTAGCGGGGGCCTCCTACAATGAGCAGTTCTTC; D gene: TRBD2; J gene: TRBJ2-1; clone size: -; V gene: TRBV5-1
CDR3 protein: CAWSENLGRSYEQYF; CDR3 DNA: TGTGCCTGGAGTGAGAACTTAGGGAGGTCCTACGAGCAGTACTTC; D gene: -; J gene: TRBJ2-7; clone size: -; V gene: TRBV30
CDR3 protein: CASSFETALTYEQYF; CDR3 DNA: TGTGCCAGCAGCTTTGAGACAGCCCTAACCTACGAGCAGTACTTC; D gene: -; J gene: TRBJ2-7; clone size: -; V gene: TRBV11-3
CDR3 protein: CASSWGTGLKDTQYF; CDR3 DNA: TGCGCCAGCAGCTGGGGGACAGGCTTGAAGGATACGCAGTATTTT; D gene: TRBD1; J gene: TRBJ2-3; clone size: -; V gene: TRBV5-1
CDR3 protein: CASSLDREGTEAFF; CDR3 DNA: TGTGCCAGCAGTCTGGACAGGGAGGGAACTGAAGCTTTCTTT; D gene: TRBD1; J gene: TRBJ1-1; clone size: -; V gene: TRBV27
CDR3 protein: CASSQAPANTGELFF; CDR3 DNA: TGCGCCAGCAGCCAAGCCCCGGCGAACACCGGGGAGCTGTTTTTT; D gene: -; J gene: TRBJ2-2; clone size: -; V gene: TRBV4-1
CDR3 protein: CAWRGLPDAYEQYF; CDR3 DNA: TGTGCCTGGAGAGGACTTCCCGACGCCTACGAGCAGTACTTC; D gene: -; J gene: TRBJ2-7; clone size: -; V gene: TRBV30
CDR3 protein: CASSAPEGRSEKLFF; CDR3 DNA: TGTGCCAGCAGTGCCCCCGAGGGTCGCAGTGAAAAACTGTTTTTT; D gene: -; J gene: TRBJ1-4; clone size: -; V gene: TRBV28
CDR3 protein: CASSLGRTHTEAFF; CDR3 DNA: TGTGCCAGCAGTTTAGGGAGGACCCACACTGAAGCTTTCTTT; D gene: -; J gene: TRBJ1-1; clone size: -; V gene: TRBV28
CDR3 protein: CASSEETSGSYEQYF; CDR3 DNA: TGTGCCAGCAGTGAAGAGACTAGCGGGAGTTACGAGCAGTACTTC; D gene: TRBD2; J gene: TRBJ2-7; clone size: medium-sized; V gene: TRBV6-1
CDR3 protein: CAWSRAGGNAGELFF; CDR3 DNA: TGTGCCTGGAGTAGGGCAGGGGGCAATGCAGGGGAGCTGTTTTTT; D gene: TRBD1; J gene: TRBJ2-2; clone size: -; V gene: TRBV30
CDR3 protein: CASSGGTSGRSSYNEQFF; CDR3 DNA: TGTGCCAGCAGCGGTGGGACTAGCGGGAGGAGTTCCTACAATGAGCAGTTCTTC; D gene: TRBD2; J gene: TRBJ2-1; clone size: -; V gene: TRBV9
CDR3 protein: CAWSAEDWPGNTIYF; CDR3 DNA: TGTGCCTGGAGTGCGGAGGACTGGCCTGGAAACACCATATATTTT; D gene: -; J gene: TRBJ1-3; clone size: -; V gene: TRBV30
CDR3 protein: CASRDSIAEKLFF; CDR3 DNA: TGTGCCAGCCGGGACAGTATCGCTGAAAAACTGTTTTTT; D gene: TRBD1; J gene: TRBJ1-4; clone size: -; V gene: TRBV6-5
CDR3 protein: CASRNIAGVSDEQFF; CDR3 DNA: TGTGCCAGCAGAAATATAGCGGGAGTAAGCGATGAGCAGTTCTTC; D gene: TRBD2; J gene: TRBJ2-1; clone size: -; V gene: TRBV6-6
CDR3 protein: CASSLSQVPQYF; CDR3 DNA: TGTGCCAGCAGTTTATCCCAGGTCCCACAGTACTTC; D gene: -; J gene: TRBJ2-7; clone size: -; V gene: TRBV27
CDR3 protein: CASSLAGTNNEQFF; CDR3 DNA: TGCGCCAGCAGCTTGGCCGGGACTAACAATGAGCAGTTCTTC; D gene: TRBD2; J gene: TRBJ2-1; clone size: -; V gene: TRBV5-1
CDR3 protein: CASRTGGTEAFF; CDR3 DNA: TGTGCCAGCAGGACAGGCGGCACTGAAGCTTTCTTT; D gene: -; J gene: TRBJ1-1; clone size: medium-sized; V gene: TRBV28
CDR3 protein: CAITTGQGTYEQYF; CDR3 DNA: TGTGCCATCACTACCGGACAGGGTACCTACGAGCAGTACTTC; D gene: TRBD1; J gene: TRBJ2-7; clone size: -; V gene: TRBV10-3
CDR3 protein: CASSLGGHGDRVALDEQYF; CDR3 DNA: TGTGCCAGCAGCTTGGGAGGGCACGGAGACAGGGTCGCCCTAGACGAGCAGTACTTC; D gene: TRBD1; J gene: TRBJ2-7; clone size: -; V gene: TRBV5-6
CDR3 protein: CAAWREGNYGYTF; CDR3 DNA: TGTGCCGCATGGAGGGAGGGTAACTATGGCTACACCTTC; D gene: -; J gene: TRBJ1-2; clone size: -; V gene: TRBV10-3
CDR3 protein: CSATAYEQYF; CDR3 DNA: TGCAGTGCTACCGCCTACGAGCAGTACTTC; D gene: -; J gene: TRBJ2-7; clone size: -; V gene: TRBV20-1
CDR3 protein: CASSLGGDTQYF; CDR3 DNA: TGCGCCAGCAGCTTAGGAGGCGATACGCAGTATTTT; D gene: -; J gene: TRBJ2-3; clone size: -; V gene: TRBV5-1
CDR3 protein: CASRTGRGVYEQYF; CDR3 DNA: TGTGCCAGCAGGACTGGGAGGGGCGTGTACGAGCAGTACTTC; D gene: TRBD2; J gene: TRBJ2-7; clone size: -; V gene: TRBV6-6
CDR3 protein: CASSPLPGTGMSNEQFF; CDR3 DNA: TGCGCCAGCAGTCCACTTCCCGGGACAGGGATGTCCAATGAGCAGTTCTTC; D gene: TRBD1; J gene: TRBJ2-1; clone size: -; V gene: TRBV4-1
CDR3 protein: CASSAGQGVIF; CDR3 DNA: TGTGCCAGCAGCGCGGGGCAGGGTGTGATCTTC; D gene: -; J gene: TRBJ2-1; clone size: -; V gene: TRBV5-4
CDR3 protein: CSAGTGTYEQYF; CDR3 DNA: TGCAGTGCGGGGACAGGGACCTACGAGCAGTACTTC; D gene: TRBD1; J gene: TRBJ2-7; clone size: -; V gene: TRBV29-1
CDR3 protein: CSVPGGYTF; CDR3 DNA: TGCAGCGTGCCCGGGGGCTACACCTTC; D gene: -; J gene: TRBJ1-2; clone size: -; V gene: TRBV29-1
CDR3 protein: CASSLPGGSSTEAFF; CDR3 DNA: TGTGCCAGCAGCCTGCCAGGGGGGTCGAGCACTGAAGCTTTCTTT; D gene: TRBD1; J gene: TRBJ1-1; clone size: -; V gene: TRBV5-6
CDR3 protein: CASSILAEGKNIQYF; CDR3 DNA: TGTGCCAGTAGTATATTGGCGGAGGGAAAAAACATTCAGTACTTC; D gene: -; J gene: TRBJ2-4; clone size: -; V gene: TRBV19
CDR3 protein: CASSGSTGSLGQPQHF; CDR3 DNA: TGTGCCAGCAGTGGGTCAACAGGGTCCCTGGGCCAGCCCCAGCATTTT; D gene: -; J gene: TRBJ1-5; clone size: -; V gene: TRBV6-1
CDR3 protein: CASSSLSQGTGELFF; CDR3 DNA: TGTGCCAGCAGCTCCTTATCCCAGGGGACCGGGGAGCTGTTTTTT; D gene: -; J gene: TRBJ2-2; clone size: -; V gene: TRBV9
CDR3 protein: CASSSSWAYEQYF; CDR3 DNA: TGTGCCAGCAGCTCGTCGTGGGCCTACGAGCAGTACTTC; D gene: -; J gene: TRBJ2-7; clone size: -; V gene: TRBV7-9
CDR3 protein: CASSWGRDSEAFF; CDR3 DNA: TGTGCCAGCAGCTGGGGCCGGGACAGTGAAGCTTTCTTT; D gene: TRBD1; J gene: TRBJ1-1; clone size: -; V gene: TRBV5-4
CDR3 protein: CASSPRRQYQETQYF; CDR3 DNA: TGTGCCAGCAGCCCCCGCAGACAATACCAAGAGACCCAGTACTTC; D gene: -; J gene: TRBJ2-5; clone size: -; V gene: TRBV5-6
CDR3 protein: CASGLGGGTYNEQFF; CDR3 DNA: TGTGCTAGTGGTTTGGGAGGCGGGACTTACAATGAGCAGTTCTTC; D gene: -; J gene: TRBJ2-1; clone size: -; V gene: TRBV12-5
CDR3 protein: CASSQPGTAPPGELFF; CDR3 DNA: TGTGCCAGCAGCCAGCCCGGGACAGCCCCCCCCGGGGAGCTGTTTTTT; D gene: TRBD1; J gene: TRBJ2-2; clone size: -; V gene: TRBV7-2
CDR3 protein: CSARGGTEAFF; CDR3 DNA: TGCAGTGCTAGAGGCGGCACTGAAGCTTTCTTT; D gene: -; J gene: TRBJ1-1; clone size: -; V gene: TRBV20-1
CDR3 protein: CASSGTSEHNEQFF; CDR3 DNA: TGTGCCAGCTCAGGGACTAGCGAACACAATGAGCAGTTCTTC; D gene: TRBD2; J gene: TRBJ2-1; clone size: -; V gene: TRBV18
CDR3 protein: CASSLLALSSDNEQFF; CDR3 DNA: TGTGCCAGCAGTTTACTAGCCTTGAGCTCCGACAATGAGCAGTTCTTC; D gene: -; J gene: TRBJ2-1; clone size: -; V gene: TRBV27